A selection of T cell receptor beta chains follows, all from one sample in a study of beta chain features in type 1 diabetes. The protocol was immunoSEQ multiplex PCR, while the TCRdb copy is restricted to in-frame clones and leaves out a portion. The sample consists of some 330,000 clones, approximately 10% of them appearing once. The sequenced sample was naive CD4+ T cells from blood. Every receptor here comes from a woman in her twenties or thirties in good health. Each CDR3 is given with its conserved first and last residue. The order of the fields is clone size, V gene, J gene, D gene, CDR3 protein, CDR3 DNA. A D gene is named only where the DNA matches it firmly. Clone sizes are given selectively: once, few, many, or a class where the clone is expanded.

size: NA; V: TRBV19; J: TRBJ2-7; D: TRBD2; CDR3: CASSLSRPSGSYEQYF; DNA: TGTGCCAGTAGTCTCAGTCGGCCGAGCGGGAGCTACGAGCAGTACTTC
size: NA; V: TRBV28; J: TRBJ2-1; D: TRBD2; CDR3: CASSPGGAGSNEQFF; DNA: TGTGCCAGCAGTCCCGGGGGAGCGGGAAGCAATGAGCAGTTCTTC
size: NA; V: TRBV5-1; J: TRBJ2-7; D: NA; CDR3: CASSLAGIEQYF; DNA: TGCGCCAGCAGCTTGGCAGGGATCGAGCAGTACTTC
size: few; V: TRBV11-1; J: TRBJ1-2; D: NA; CDR3: CASSLDSSGANYGYTF; DNA: TGTGCCAGCAGCTTAGACTCGTCGGGGGCTAACTATGGCTACACCTTC
size: few; V: TRBV30; J: TRBJ1-5; D: NA; CDR3: CAWSPGYPRQPQHF; DNA: TGTGCCTGGAGTCCGGGGTATCCGCGACAGCCCCAGCATTTT
size: NA; V: TRBV29-1; J: TRBJ2-1; D: TRBD2; CDR3: CSVTGGDYNEQFF; DNA: TGCAGCGTTACGGGGGGGGATTACAATGAGCAGTTCTTC
size: NA; V: TRBV2; J: TRBJ2-2; D: NA; CDR3: CASSELSGANTGELFF; DNA: TGTGCCAGCAGTGAACTTAGCGGAGCGAACACCGGGGAGCTGTTTTTT
size: few; V: TRBV7-2; J: TRBJ2-1; D: NA; CDR3: CASSLEREQFF; DNA: TGTGCCAGCAGCTTAGAGCGGGAGCAGTTCTTC
size: NA; V: TRBV28; J: TRBJ2-3; D: TRBD1; CDR3: CASSDRGIGTQYF; DNA: TGTGCCAGCAGTGACAGGGGGATCGGAACGCAGTATTTT
size: NA; V: TRBV28; J: TRBJ2-7; D: NA; CDR3: CASSITTGADF; DNA: TGTGCCAGCAGTATAACGACAGGAGCGGACTTC
size: NA; V: TRBV28; J: TRBJ1-1; D: NA; CDR3: CASTMGGVNTEAFF; DNA: TGTGCCAGCACCATGGGGGGAGTGAACACTGAAGCTTTCTTT
size: NA; V: TRBV18; J: TRBJ2-5; D: NA; CDR3: CASSSGLKETQYF; DNA: TGTGCCAGCTCCTCCGGACTCAAAGAGACCCAGTACTTC
size: few; V: TRBV29-1; J: TRBJ2-7; D: NA; CDR3: CSVGSTDYEQYF; DNA: TGCAGCGTTGGGAGTACGGACTACGAGCAGTACTTC